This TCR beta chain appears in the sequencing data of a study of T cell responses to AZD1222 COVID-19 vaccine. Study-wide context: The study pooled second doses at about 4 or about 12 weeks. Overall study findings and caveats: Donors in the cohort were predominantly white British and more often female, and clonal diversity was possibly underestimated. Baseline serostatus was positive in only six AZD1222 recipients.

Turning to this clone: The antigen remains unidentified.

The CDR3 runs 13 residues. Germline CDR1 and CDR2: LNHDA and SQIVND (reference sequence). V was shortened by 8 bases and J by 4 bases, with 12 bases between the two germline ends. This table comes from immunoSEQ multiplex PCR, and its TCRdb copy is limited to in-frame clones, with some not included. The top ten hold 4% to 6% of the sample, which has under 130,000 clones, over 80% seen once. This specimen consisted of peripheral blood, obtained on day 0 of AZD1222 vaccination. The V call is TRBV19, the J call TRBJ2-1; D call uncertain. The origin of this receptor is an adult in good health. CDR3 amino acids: CASSKARYNEQFF. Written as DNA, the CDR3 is TGTGCCAGTTCCAAGGCTAGATACAATGAGCAGTTCTTC.